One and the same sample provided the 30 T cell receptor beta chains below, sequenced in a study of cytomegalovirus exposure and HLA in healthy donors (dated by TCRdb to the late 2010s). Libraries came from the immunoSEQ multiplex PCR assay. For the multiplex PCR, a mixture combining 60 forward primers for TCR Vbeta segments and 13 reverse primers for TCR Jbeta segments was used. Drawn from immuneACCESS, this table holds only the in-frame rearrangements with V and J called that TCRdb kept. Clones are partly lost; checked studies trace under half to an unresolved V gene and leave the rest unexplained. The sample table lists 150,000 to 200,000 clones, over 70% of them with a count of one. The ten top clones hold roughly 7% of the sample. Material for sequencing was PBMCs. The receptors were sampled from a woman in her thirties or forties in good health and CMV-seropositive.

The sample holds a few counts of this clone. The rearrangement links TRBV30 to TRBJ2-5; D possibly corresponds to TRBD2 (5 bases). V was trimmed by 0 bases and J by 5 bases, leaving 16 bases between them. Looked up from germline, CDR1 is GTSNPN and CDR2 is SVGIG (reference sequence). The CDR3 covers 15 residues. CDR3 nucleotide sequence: TGTGCCTGGAGTGTACTCGCCGGACGAGGGGAGACCCAGTACTTC. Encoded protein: CAWSVLAGRGETQYF.

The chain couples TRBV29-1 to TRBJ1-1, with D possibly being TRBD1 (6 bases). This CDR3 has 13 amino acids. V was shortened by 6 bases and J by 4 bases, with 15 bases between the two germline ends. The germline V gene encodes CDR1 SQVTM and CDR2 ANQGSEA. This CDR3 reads CSVFVRGGTEAFF. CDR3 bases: TGCAGCGTATTCGTCAGGGGTGGCACTGAAGCTTTCTTT.

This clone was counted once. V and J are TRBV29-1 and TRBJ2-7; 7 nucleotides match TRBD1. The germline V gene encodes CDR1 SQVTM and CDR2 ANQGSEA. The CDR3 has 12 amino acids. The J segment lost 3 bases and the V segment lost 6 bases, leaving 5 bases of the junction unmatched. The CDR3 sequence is CSVNRGNYEQYF. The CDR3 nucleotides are TGCAGCGTAAACAGGGGAAACTACGAGCAGTACTTC.

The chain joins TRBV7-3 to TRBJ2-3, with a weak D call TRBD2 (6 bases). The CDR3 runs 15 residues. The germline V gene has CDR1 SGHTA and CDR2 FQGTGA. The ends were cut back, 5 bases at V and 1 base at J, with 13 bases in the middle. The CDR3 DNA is TGTGCCAGCAGCCCGCTTAGCGGACGCACAGATACGCAGTATTTT. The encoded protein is CASSPLSGRTDTQYF.

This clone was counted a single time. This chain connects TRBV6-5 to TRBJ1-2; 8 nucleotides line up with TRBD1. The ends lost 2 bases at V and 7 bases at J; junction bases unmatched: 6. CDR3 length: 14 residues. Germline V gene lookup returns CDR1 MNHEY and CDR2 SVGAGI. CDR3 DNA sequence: TGTGCCAGCAGTTACGGACAGGGTGGCGGTGGCTACACCTTC. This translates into CASSYGQGGGGYTF.

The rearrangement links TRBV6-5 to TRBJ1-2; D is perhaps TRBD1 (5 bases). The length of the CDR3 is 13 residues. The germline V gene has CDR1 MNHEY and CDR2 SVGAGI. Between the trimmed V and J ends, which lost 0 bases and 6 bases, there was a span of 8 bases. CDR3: CASSYSGHNGYTF. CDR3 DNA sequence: TGTGCCAGCAGTTACTCCGGACATAATGGCTACACCTTC.

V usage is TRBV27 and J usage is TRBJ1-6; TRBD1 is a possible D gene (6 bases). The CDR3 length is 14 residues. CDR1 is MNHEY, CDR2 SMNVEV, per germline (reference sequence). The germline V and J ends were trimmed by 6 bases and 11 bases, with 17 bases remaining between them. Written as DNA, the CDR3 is TGTGCCAGCAGCGGACAGTCCACATCAGCACCCCTCCACTTT. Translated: CASSGQSTSAPLHF.

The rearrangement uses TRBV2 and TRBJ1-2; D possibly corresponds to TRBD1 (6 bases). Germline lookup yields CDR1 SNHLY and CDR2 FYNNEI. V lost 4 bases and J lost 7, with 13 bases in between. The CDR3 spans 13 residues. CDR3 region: CASSATGSLGYTF. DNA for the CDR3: TGTGCCAGCAGTGCTACAGGGTCACTTGGCTACACCTTC. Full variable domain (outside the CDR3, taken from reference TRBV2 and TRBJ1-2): EPEVTQTPSHQVTQMGQEVILRCVPISNHLYFYWYRQILGQKVEFLVSFYNNEISEKSEIFDDQFSVERPDGSNFTLKIRSTKLEDSAMYFCASSATGSLGYTFGSGTRLTVV.

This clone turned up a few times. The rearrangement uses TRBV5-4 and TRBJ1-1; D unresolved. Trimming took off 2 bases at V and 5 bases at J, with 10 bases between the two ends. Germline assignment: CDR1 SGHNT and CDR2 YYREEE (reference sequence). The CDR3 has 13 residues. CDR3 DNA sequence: TGTGCCAGCAGCTTAGAACCGGTAACTGAAGCTTTCTTT. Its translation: CASSLEPVTEAFF.

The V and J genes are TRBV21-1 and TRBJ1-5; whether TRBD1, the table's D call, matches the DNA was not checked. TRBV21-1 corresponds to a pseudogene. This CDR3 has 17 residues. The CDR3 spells CASSKGAHTRGLQPQHF. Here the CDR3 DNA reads TGTGCCAGCAGCAAAGGGGCCCACACCAGGGGGTTGCAGCCCCAGCATTTT.

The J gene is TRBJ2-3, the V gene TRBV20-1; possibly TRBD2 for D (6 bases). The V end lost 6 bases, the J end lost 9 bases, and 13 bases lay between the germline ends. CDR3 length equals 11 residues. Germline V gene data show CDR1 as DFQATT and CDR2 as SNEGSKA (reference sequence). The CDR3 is CSARGDSTQYF. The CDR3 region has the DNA TGCAGTGCCCGCGGGGACTCAACGCAGTATTTT.

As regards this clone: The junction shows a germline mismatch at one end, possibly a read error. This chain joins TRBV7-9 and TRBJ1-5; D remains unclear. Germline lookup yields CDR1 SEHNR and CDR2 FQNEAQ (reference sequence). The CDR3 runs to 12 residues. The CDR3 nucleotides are TGTTCCAGCAGCTCACAAGATCAGCCCCAGCATTTT. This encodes CSSSSQDQPQHF.

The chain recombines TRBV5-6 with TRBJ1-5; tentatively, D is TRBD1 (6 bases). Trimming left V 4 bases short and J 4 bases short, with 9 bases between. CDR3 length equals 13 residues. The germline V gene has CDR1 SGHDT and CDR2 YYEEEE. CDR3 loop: CASSQGTNQPQHF. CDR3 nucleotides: TGTGCCAGCAGCCAGGGGACGAATCAGCCCCAGCATTTT.

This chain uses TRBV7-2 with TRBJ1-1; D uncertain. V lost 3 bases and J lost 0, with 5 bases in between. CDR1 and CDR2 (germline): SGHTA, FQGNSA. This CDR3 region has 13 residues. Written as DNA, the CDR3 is TGTGCCAGCAGCTTTTCCATGAACACTGAAGCTTTCTTT. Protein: CASSFSMNTEAFF. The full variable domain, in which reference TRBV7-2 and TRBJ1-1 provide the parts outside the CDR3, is GAGVSQSPSNKVTEKGKDVELRCDPISGHTALYWYRQSLGQGLEFLIYFQGNSAPDKSGLPSDRFSAERTGGSVSTLTIQRTQQEDSAVYLCASSFSMNTEAFFGQGTRLTVV.

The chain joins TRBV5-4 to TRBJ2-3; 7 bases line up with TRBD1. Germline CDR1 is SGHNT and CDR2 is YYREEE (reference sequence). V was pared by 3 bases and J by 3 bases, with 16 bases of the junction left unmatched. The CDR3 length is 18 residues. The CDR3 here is CASSSTRTDRVRTDTQYF. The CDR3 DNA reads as TGTGCCAGCAGCTCCACAAGAACCGACAGGGTGAGAACAGATACGCAGTATTTT.

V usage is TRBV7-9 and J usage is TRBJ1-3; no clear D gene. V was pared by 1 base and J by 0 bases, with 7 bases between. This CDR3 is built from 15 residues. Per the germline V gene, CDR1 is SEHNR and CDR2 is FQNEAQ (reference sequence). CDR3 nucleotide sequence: TGTGCCAGCAGCTTAGTGTCCAGCTCTGGAAACACCATATATTTT. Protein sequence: CASSLVSSSGNTIYF.

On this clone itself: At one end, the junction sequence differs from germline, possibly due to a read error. CDR3 amino acids: CASTPGQGTKNSQYF. The CDR3, as DNA: TGTGCCAGCACTCCGGGACAGGGTACCAAAAACAGTCAGTACTTC. This chain links TRBV28 with TRBJ2-4; 9 bases line up with TRBD1. Germline V CDR1 and CDR2: MDHEN, SYDVKM. This CDR3 comprises 15 residues.

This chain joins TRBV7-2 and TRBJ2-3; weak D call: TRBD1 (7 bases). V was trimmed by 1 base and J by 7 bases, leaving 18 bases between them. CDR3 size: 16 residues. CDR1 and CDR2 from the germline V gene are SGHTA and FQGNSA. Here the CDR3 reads CASSLVPGGTSNTQYF. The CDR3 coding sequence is TGTGCCAGCAGCTTAGTTCCAGGGGGGACCTCGAATACGCAGTATTTT.

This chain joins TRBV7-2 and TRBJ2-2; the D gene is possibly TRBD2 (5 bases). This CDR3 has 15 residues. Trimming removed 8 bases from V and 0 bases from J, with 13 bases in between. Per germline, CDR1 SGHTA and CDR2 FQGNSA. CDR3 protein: CASSKRKTNTGELFF. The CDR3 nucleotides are TGTGCCAGCTCAAAGCGGAAAACGAACACCGGGGAGCTGTTTTTT.

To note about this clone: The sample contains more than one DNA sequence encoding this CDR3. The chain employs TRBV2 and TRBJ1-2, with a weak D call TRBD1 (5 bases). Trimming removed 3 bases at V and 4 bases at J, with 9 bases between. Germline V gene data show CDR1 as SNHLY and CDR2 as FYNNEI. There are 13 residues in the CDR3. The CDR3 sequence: CASSDQGSYGYTF. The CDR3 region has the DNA TGTGCCAGCAGTGATCAGGGCAGCTATGGCTACACCTTC.

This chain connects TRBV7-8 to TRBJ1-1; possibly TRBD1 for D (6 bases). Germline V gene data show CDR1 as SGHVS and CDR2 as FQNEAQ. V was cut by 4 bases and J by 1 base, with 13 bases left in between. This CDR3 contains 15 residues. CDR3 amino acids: CASSSSRGQNTEAFF. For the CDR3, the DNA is TGTGCCAGCAGCTCAAGCAGGGGTCAGAACACTGAAGCTTTCTTT.

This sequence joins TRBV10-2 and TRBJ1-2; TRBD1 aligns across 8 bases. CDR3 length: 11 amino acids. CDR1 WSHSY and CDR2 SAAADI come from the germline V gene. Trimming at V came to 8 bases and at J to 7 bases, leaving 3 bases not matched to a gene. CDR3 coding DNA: TGCGCCAGCGGACAGGGAGGTGGCTACACCTTC. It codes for CASGQGGGYTF.

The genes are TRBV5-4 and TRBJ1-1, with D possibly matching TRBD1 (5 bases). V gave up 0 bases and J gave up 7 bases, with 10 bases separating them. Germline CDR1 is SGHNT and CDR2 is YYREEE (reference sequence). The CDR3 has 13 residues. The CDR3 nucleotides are TGTGCCAGCAGCTTGGCCGGGGGGAGTGAAGCTTTCTTT. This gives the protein CASSLAGGSEAFF. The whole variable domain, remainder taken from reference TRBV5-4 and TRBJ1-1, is ETGVTQSPTHLIKTRGQQVTLRCSSQSGHNTVSWYQQALGQGPQFIFQYYREEENGRGNFPPRFSGLQFPNYSSELNVNALELDDSALYLCASSLAGGSEAFFGQGTRLTVV.

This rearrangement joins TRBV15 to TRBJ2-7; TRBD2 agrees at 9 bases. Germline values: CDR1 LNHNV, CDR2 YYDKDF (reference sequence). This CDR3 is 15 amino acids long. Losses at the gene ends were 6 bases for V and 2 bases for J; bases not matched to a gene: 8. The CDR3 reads CATRAGASGTYEQYF. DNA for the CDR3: TGTGCCACCAGGGCAGGGGCTAGCGGGACCTACGAGCAGTACTTC.

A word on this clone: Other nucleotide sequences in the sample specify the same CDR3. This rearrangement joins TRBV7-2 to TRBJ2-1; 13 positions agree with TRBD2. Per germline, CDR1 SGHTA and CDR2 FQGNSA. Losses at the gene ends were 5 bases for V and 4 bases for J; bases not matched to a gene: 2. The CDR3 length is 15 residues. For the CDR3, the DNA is TGTGCCAGCAGCAGGACTAGCGGGGGATACAATGAGCAGTTCTTC. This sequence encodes CASSRTSGGYNEQFF. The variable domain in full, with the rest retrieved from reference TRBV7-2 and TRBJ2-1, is GAGVSQSPSNKVTEKGKDVELRCDPISGHTALYWYRQSLGQGLEFLIYFQGNSAPDKSGLPSDRFSAERTGGSVSTLTIQRTQQEDSAVYLCASSRTSGGYNEQFFGPGTRLTVL.

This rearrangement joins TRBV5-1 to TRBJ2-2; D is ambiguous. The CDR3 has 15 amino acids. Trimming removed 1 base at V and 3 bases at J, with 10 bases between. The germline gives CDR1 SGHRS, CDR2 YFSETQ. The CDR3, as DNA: TGCGCCAGCAGCTTGTCCGGTTCTTACACCGGGGAGCTGTTTTTT. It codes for CASSLSGSYTGELFF.

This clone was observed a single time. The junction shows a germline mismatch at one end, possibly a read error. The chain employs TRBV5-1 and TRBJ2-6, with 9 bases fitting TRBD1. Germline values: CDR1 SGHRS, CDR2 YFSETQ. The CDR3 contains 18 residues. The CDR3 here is CASSPGGTGTSGANGLTF. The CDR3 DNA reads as TGCGCCAGCAGCCCTGGCGGGACAGGGACCTCTGGGGCCAACGGCCTGACTTTC.

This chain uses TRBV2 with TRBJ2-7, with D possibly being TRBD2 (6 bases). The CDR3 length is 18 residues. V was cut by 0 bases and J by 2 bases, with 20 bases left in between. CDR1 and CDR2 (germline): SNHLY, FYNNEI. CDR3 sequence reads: CASSEARDGEFITYEQYF. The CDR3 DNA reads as TGTGCCAGCAGTGAAGCGCGGGATGGAGAATTTATCACCTACGAGCAGTACTTC.

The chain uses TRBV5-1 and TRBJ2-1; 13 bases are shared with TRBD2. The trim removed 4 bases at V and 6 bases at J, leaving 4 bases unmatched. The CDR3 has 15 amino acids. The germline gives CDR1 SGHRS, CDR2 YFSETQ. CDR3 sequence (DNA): TGCGCCAGCAGCGTCACTAGCGGGGGGGCCAATGAGCAGTTCTTC. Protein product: CASSVTSGGANEQFF.

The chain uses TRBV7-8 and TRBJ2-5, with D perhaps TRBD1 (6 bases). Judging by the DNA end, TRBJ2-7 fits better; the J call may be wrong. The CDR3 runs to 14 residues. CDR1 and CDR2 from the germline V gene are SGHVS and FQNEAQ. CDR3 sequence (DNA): TGTGCCAGCAGACCTTCAGACAGGAGACACGAGCAGTACTTC. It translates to CASRPSDRRHEQYF.